The 23 T cell receptor beta chains below were found in one sample sequenced in a study of cytomegalovirus exposure and HLA in healthy donors. Some clones are missing from TCRdb's copy, which holds only in-frame ones; the method was immunoSEQ multiplex PCR. This sample has tens of thousands of clones, with around 90% found just once. Sequenced material: PBMCs. The source is a man between 18 and 29 years old in good health and CMV-seronegative.

The rearrangement links TRBV14 to TRBJ1-2; a possible D gene is TRBD1 (5 bases). Germline V lookup: CDR1 SGHDN, CDR2 FVKESK. The CDR3 length is 14 residues. The V end was cut by 1 base, the J end by 3 bases, with 9 bases between. The CDR3 nucleotides read TGTGCCAGCAGCCAAGGAGCAGGGCACTATGGCTACACCTTC. It yields the protein CASSQGAGHYGYTF.

The rearrangement uses TRBV7-9 and TRBJ2-5; 12 positions agree with TRBD2. The CDR3 length is 15 residues. Trimming at V came to 6 bases and at J to 2 bases, leaving 4 bases not matched to a gene. Germline V lookup: CDR1 SEHNR, CDR2 FQNEAQ (reference sequence). DNA for the CDR3: TGTGCCAGCAGTTGGACTAGCGGGATTCAAGAGACCCAGTACTTC. Translated, it gives CASSWTSGIQETQYF.

The chain is built from TRBV6-5 and TRBJ1-2; 10 bases are a match to TRBD1. Germline loops: CDR1 MNHEY, CDR2 SVGAGI. The CDR3 loop spans 15 amino acids. The junction had 5 bases not matched to a gene; V was cut back by 4 bases and J by 3 bases. CDR3 DNA: TGTGCCAGCAGTTCTACCGGGACAGGGGACTATGGCTACACCTTC. Its translation: CASSSTGTGDYGYTF.

V gene TRBV28 combines with J gene TRBJ2-5; 9 bases align to TRBD2. From germline, CDR1 is MDHEN and CDR2 SYDVKM. CDR3 size: 19 residues. The J segment lost 5 bases and the V segment lost 2 bases, leaving 18 bases of the junction unmatched. The CDR3 loop is CASSLPLLSGGTLQETQYF. DNA for the CDR3: TGTGCCAGCAGTTTACCCCTCCTTAGCGGGGGTACTCTCCAGGAGACCCAGTACTTC.

This rearrangement joins TRBV15 to TRBJ1-5; possibly TRBD1 for D (5 bases). Between the trimmed V and J ends, which lost 0 bases and 7 bases, there was a span of 13 bases. The germline gives CDR1 LNHNV, CDR2 YYDKDF (reference sequence). The CDR3 has 15 residues. CDR3 coding DNA: TGTGCCACCAGCAGAGAGGGGGGGGGAGGACAGCCCCAGCATTTT. Translating it yields CATSREGGGGQPQHF. Based on the CDR3 plus reference TRBV15 and TRBJ1-5, the full variable domain is DAMVIQNPRYQVTQFGKPVTLSCSQTLNHNVMYWYQQKSSQAPKLLFHYYDKDFNNEADTPDNFQSRRPNTSFCFLDIRSPGLGDTAMYLCATSREGGGGQPQHFGDGTRLSIL.

V gene TRBV28 combines with J gene TRBJ2-7, with a weak D call TRBD1 (5 bases). The CDR3 has 14 amino acids. V lost 3 bases and J 4 bases, leaving 13 bases between the germline ends. Germline V gives CDR1 MDHEN, CDR2 SYDVKM. DNA of the CDR3: TGTGCCAGCAGTTTCCAGGGCGCAGTATACGAGCAGTACTTC. Protein product: CASSFQGAVYEQYF.

The chain links TRBV28 to TRBJ2-2, with 13 bases matching TRBD2. The CDR3 spans 16 residues. The V gene's germline CDR1 is MDHEN and CDR2 SYDVKM. The junction had 3 bases not matched to a gene; V was cut back by 3 bases and J by 5 bases. The CDR3 coding sequence is TGTGCCAGCAGTTTCAGGACTAGCGGGAGAACCGGGGAGCTGTTTTTT. Residues: CASSFRTSGRTGELFF. The entire variable domain, with the rest obtained from reference TRBV28 and TRBJ2-2, is as follows: DVKVTQSSRYLVKRTGEKVFLECVQDMDHENMFWYRQDPGLGLRLIYFSYDVKMKEKGDIPEGYSVSREKKERFSLILESASTNQTSMYLCASSFRTSGRTGELFFGEGSRLTVL.

The gene calls are TRBV9 and TRBJ1-4; 11 bases agree with TRBD1. This CDR3 has 17 residues. Germline V gene data show CDR1 as SGDLS and CDR2 as YYNGEE. The J segment lost 4 bases and the V segment lost 3 bases, leaving 8 bases of the junction unmatched. DNA for the CDR3: TGTGCCAGCAGCGGCCCCTCCGGGACAGGGGGTAATGAAAAACTGTTTTTT. Its translation is CASSGPSGTGGNEKLFF.

CDR3 bases: TGTGCCAGCACGATGCAGGACAGGGGAAGCGAGCAGTACTTC. Protein product: CASTMQDRGSEQYF. V and J are TRBV28 and TRBJ2-7, with 9 bases fitting TRBD1. V shed 7 bases, J shed 6 bases, and the junction held 10 bases outside the gene matches. CDR1 is MDHEN and CDR2 is SYDVKM in the germline V gene. This CDR3 spans 14 amino acids.

The gene calls are TRBV6-1 and TRBJ2-3; D is ambiguous. The CDR3 runs 12 residues. V was cut by 5 bases and J by 2 bases, with 5 bases left in between. Germline V CDR1 and CDR2: MNHNS, SASEGT. CDR3 sequence reads: CASSPYTDTQYF. The CDR3, as DNA: TGTGCCAGCAGTCCTTACACAGATACGCAGTATTTT.

CDR3 in amino acids: CASSIAIAGGGYNEQFF. The CDR3 DNA follows: TGTGCCAGTAGTATAGCCATAGCGGGAGGAGGCTACAATGAGCAGTTCTTC. J is TRBJ2-1 and V is TRBV19; 10 nucleotides line up with TRBD2. The CDR3 is made up of 17 amino acids. Trimming cost V 1 base and J 3 bases; bases outside gene matches: 6. Germline loops: CDR1 LNHDA, CDR2 SQIVND (reference sequence).

Only one count was recorded for this clone. The rearrangement uses TRBV5-4 and TRBJ2-7; perhaps TRBD1 as D (5 bases). The CDR3 contains 15 residues. CDR1 and CDR2 (germline): SGHNT, YYREEE (reference sequence). V lost 4 bases to trimming and J lost 2 bases, with 16 bases between them. The CDR3 nucleotides are TGTGCCAGCAGCCCAGGACAAACCCAGCCCTACGAGCAGTACTTC. This translates into CASSPGQTQPYEQYF.

The gene calls are TRBV4-2 and TRBJ2-7, with 10 bases matching TRBD2. Germline CDR1 is LGHNA and CDR2 is YNFKEQ. The CDR3 sequence is 15 residues long. V lost 5 bases, J lost 5 bases, and 9 bases stayed unmatched. This CDR3 is CASSLGLAGAHEQYF. The CDR3 nucleotides read TGTGCCAGCAGCTTAGGGCTAGCGGGAGCCCACGAGCAGTACTTC.

This clone appeared a few times. The gene calls are TRBV19 and TRBJ2-1, with 10 bases aligning to TRBD2. CDR1 LNHDA and CDR2 SQIVND come from the germline V gene (reference sequence). CDR3 length: 17 residues. After removal of 5 bases from V and 0 bases from J, the junction contained 7 bases not matched to a gene. CDR3 protein: CASSLNPSGSSYNEQFF. The CDR3 bases are TGTGCCAGTAGTCTAAATCCTAGCGGGAGCTCCTACAATGAGCAGTTCTTC.

This rearrangement joins TRBV10-2 to TRBJ2-2; 9 bases line up with TRBD2. Germline lookup yields CDR1 WSHSY and CDR2 SAAADI. This CDR3 contains 14 residues. J lost 4 bases, V lost 5 bases, and 2 bases had no gene match. Here the CDR3 reads CASSLSGSTGELFF. The CDR3, as DNA: TGCGCCAGCAGTCTTAGCGGGAGCACCGGGGAGCTGTTTTTT.

CDR3 sequence: CASSSFDRDGDEQFF. The CDR3 coding sequence is TGTGCCAGCAGCAGCTTTGACAGGGATGGGGATGAGCAGTTCTTC. The chain couples TRBV5-5 to TRBJ2-1; the match to TRBD1 covers 7 bases. The CDR3 consists of 15 residues. Per germline, CDR1 SGHKS and CDR2 YYEKEE (reference sequence). V shed 4 bases and J 8 bases; nucleotides not matched to a gene: 12.

The CDR3 DNA reads as TGCGCCAGCAGCCAAGGGGAGGGTTCAGGGCAGCCCCAGCATTTT. Its protein product is CASSQGEGSGQPQHF. This sequence joins TRBV4-1 and TRBJ1-5; D perhaps matches TRBD1 (5 bases). CDR3 size: 15 residues. From germline, CDR1 is MGHRA and CDR2 YSYEKL. V was cut by 1 base and J by 7 bases, with 14 bases left in between.

The chain is built from TRBV27 and TRBJ2-5; 9 bases are a match to TRBD1. V shed 3 bases and J 9 bases; nucleotides not matched to a gene: 8. The CDR3 sequence is 14 residues long. Per germline, CDR1 MNHEY and CDR2 SMNVEV (reference sequence). The CDR3 loop is CASSFSGTGSPQYF. The CDR3 DNA reads TGTGCCAGCAGTTTTTCCGGGACAGGGAGTCCCCAGTACTTC.

The chain has TRBV4-1 and TRBJ1-4; 7 bases match TRBD1. The CDR3 spans 18 residues. Looked up from germline, CDR1 is MGHRA and CDR2 is YSYEKL. V trimming: 6 bases; J trimming: 0 bases; junction bases outside the gene matches: 13. The CDR3 spells CASSPLGTEGATNEKLFF. The CDR3 DNA sequence: TGCGCCAGCAGTCCCCTCGGGACAGAGGGAGCAACTAATGAAAAACTGTTTTTT.

The chain carries TRBV7-7 and TRBJ2-2, with D possibly being TRBD1 (6 bases). The CDR3 loop spans 11 amino acids. Germline CDR1 reads SSHAT; CDR2 reads FNYEAQ (reference sequence). The CDR3 reads CATRGTGELFF. The DNA for the CDR3 is TGTGCTACCAGGGGCACCGGGGAGCTGTTTTTT. Full variable domain (missing parts from reference TRBV7-7 and TRBJ2-2): GAGVSQSPRYKVTKRGQDVTLRCDPISSHATLYWYQQALGQGPEFLTYFNYEAQPDKSGLPSDRFSAERPEGSISTLTIQRTEQRDSAMYRCATRGTGELFFGEGSRLTVL.

The rearrangement links TRBV4-2 to TRBJ2-2, with D possibly TRBD2 on 5 matching bases. V dropped 0 bases and J dropped 4 bases, with 9 bases sitting between them. Germline values: CDR1 LGHNA, CDR2 YNFKEQ. This CDR3 has 15 amino acids. The CDR3 is CASSQDPGSTGELFF. The CDR3 DNA follows: TGTGCCAGCAGCCAAGATCCGGGGAGCACCGGGGAGCTGTTTTTT.

The chain couples TRBV18 to TRBJ2-7, with 7 positions matching TRBD1. Germline V CDR1 and CDR2: KGHSH, LQKENI. CDR3 size: 15 residues. The ends lost 1 base at V and 1 base at J; junction bases unmatched: 4. The CDR3 region has the DNA TGTGCCAGCTCACCACAGGGACAGCCGTCCTACGAGCAGTACTTC. Translating gives CASSPQGQPSYEQYF. Looking up the rest from reference TRBV18 and TRBJ2-7 gives the full variable domain: NAGVMQNPRHLVRRRGQEARLRCSPMKGHSHVYWYRQLPEEGLKFMVYLQKENIIDESGMPKERFSAEFPKEGPSILRIQQVVRGDSAAYFCASSPQGQPSYEQYFGPGTRLTVT.

The chain links TRBV7-6 to TRBJ2-1; 9 bases match TRBD2. The CDR3 is 15 amino acids. Germline assignment: CDR1 SGHVS and CDR2 FNYEAQ. V lost 5 bases and J lost 5; bases outside the gene matches: 7. CDR3 residues: CASSRVAGANNEQFF. CDR3 bases: TGTGCCAGCAGCCGGGTAGCGGGAGCAAACAATGAGCAGTTCTTC.